The T cell receptor beta chain described here comes from a study of cytomegalovirus exposure and HLA in healthy donors. Study observations and caveats: Using a false discovery rate of 0.05, a later analysis showed that around 16,000 TCR beta sequences were associated with HLA alleles.

The PCR had 60 Vbeta and 13 Jbeta primers. Some clones are missing from TCRdb's copy, which holds only in-frame ones; the method was immunoSEQ multiplex PCR. The table has around 150,000 clones, 75% to 85% seen once. Concerning this clone itself: The antigen remains unidentified.

This sequence was found in a human donor in good health. Sequenced: PBMCs.

The CDR3 DNA sequence: TGTGCCAGCTCATTCACAGGGTTCTCCTACAATGAGCAGTTCTTC. Translation gives CASSFTGFSYNEQFF. The chain links TRBV18 to TRBJ2-1, with D possibly matching TRBD1 (6 bases). This CDR3 is built from 15 residues. Germline values: CDR1 KGHSH, CDR2 LQKENI. Trimming stripped 5 bases from V and 0 bases from J, with 11 bases between.